The T cell receptor beta chain described here comes from a study of CD8 T cells in ankylosing spondylitis. General study results and limits: A CD8+ phenotype characterized the disease-linked clones, which were relatively rare in peripheral blood. Some of these motif variants have turned up before, in reports on reactive arthritis synovial fluid and blood. A motif in TCR beta, a set of under 10 highly homologous variants, appeared characteristic of ankylosing spondylitis blood.

Worth noting for this clonotype: What it binds is unknown.

J lost 0 bases, V lost 2 bases, and 6 bases had no gene match. CDR3 size: 17 residues. Per germline, CDR1 LNHNV and CDR2 YYDKDF (reference sequence). The authors made TCR beta libraries by quantitative 5'-RACE with molecular barcodes. TCRdb passed the 5' RACE reads through MiXCR, listing each CDR3 protein once. The sample has 380,000 or so distinct CDR3 sequences; 20% to 25% are singletons. This rearrangement joins TRBV15 to TRBJ2-2, with 7 bases identical to TRBD1. This TCR was sampled from a male donor with ankylosing spondylitis or in good health (not recorded which). Sequencing used blood, either unsorted or a sorted T cell fraction (not recorded which). The DNA of the CDR3 is TGTGCCACCAGCAGACCAGACAGGGCGACGAACACCGGGGAGCTGTTTTTT. The encoded protein is CATSRPDRATNTGELFF.